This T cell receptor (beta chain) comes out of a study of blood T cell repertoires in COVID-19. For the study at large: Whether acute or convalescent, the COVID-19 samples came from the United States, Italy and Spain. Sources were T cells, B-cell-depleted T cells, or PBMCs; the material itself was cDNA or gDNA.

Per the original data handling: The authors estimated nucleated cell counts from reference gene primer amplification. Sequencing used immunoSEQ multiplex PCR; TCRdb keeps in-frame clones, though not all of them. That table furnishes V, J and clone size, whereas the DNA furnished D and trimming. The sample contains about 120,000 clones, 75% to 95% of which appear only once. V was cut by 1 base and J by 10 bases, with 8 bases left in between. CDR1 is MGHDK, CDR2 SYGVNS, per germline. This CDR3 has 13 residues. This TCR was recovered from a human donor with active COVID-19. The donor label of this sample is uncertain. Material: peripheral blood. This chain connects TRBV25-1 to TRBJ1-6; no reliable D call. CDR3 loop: CASSESWQSPLHF. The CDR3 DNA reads TGTGCCAGCAGTGAATCGTGGCAATCACCCCTCCACTTT.